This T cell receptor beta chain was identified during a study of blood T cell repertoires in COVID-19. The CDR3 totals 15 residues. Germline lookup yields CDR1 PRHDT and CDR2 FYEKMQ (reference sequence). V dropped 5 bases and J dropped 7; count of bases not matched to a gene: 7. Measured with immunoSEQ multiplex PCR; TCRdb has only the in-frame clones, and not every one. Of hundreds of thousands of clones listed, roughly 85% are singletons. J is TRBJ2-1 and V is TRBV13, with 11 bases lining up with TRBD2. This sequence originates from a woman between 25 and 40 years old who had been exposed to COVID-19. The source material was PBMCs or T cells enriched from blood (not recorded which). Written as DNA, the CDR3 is TGTGCCAGCAGCCCGCGTAGCGGGAGGGGTAATGAGCAGTTCTTC. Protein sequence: CASSPRSGRGNEQFF.